What follows is one T cell receptor (beta chain) and its context. The CDR3 is 13 residues long. Between the trimmed V and J ends, which lost 6 bases and 2 bases, there was a span of 11 bases. Per the germline V gene, CDR1 is ENHRY and CDR2 is SYGVKD. Original processing methods: Nucleated cell number was recorded as an estimate derived from reference gene primer amplification. Method: immunoSEQ multiplex PCR; TCRdb's copy keeps in-frame clones and lacks some. V and J calls and clone size are given by that table; D and trimming were obtained from the DNA. The data contain about 110,000 clones, 90% of them singletons. This sample stems from a study of blood T cell repertoires in COVID-19.

The sample comprised peripheral blood. The sequence came from a human donor in a cohort sampled during active COVID-19. The chain employs TRBV10-3 and TRBJ2-7, with a weak D call TRBD2 (6 bases). CDR3 protein: CAIRTSGTYEQYF. The CDR3 coding sequence is TGTGCCATCAGGACTAGTGGTACCTACGAGCAGTACTTC.